This TCR beta chain originates from a study of regulatory T cells in long-lasting Graves disease. Noted time point: newly diagnosed GD, antithyroid drugs for less than 3 months. The TCR library was made from RNA extracted from PBMCs. Study-wide findings and caveats: TCR diversity was lower in persistent Graves' patients (versus newly diagnosed ones). Preferential use of TRBV28, TRBJ1-2 and TRBJ2-5 was seen in persistent disease. The study examined only peripheral blood, not thyroid tissue.

V lost 0 bases, J lost 7 bases, and 19 bases lay in between. The germline gives CDR1 MGHRA, CDR2 YSYEKL. The CDR3 contains 17 residues. Construction of TCR beta libraries relied on iRepertoire HTBI primers and on Arm-PCR targeting CDR3 regions. Via MiXCR, TCRdb re-called the multiplex PCR reads, giving one row per CDR3 protein. Of about 420,000 distinct CDR3 sequences listed, about 17% are singletons. With respect to this clonotype: As yet, its antigen is unknown.

These same records also appear under a second study, on T cells in Graves' hyperthyroidism and ophthalmopathy. From that paper: Model-based prediction identified ophthalmopathy a median roughly 5.9 months prior to its onset.

The chain joins TRBV4-1 to TRBJ2-1; possible D gene TRBD2, 6 bases. Sequencing used peripheral blood mononuclear cells (PBMCs), obtained at new diagnosis, from a patient treated with antithyroid drugs. This sequence originates from a young woman with Graves disease. The CDR3, as DNA: TGCGCCAGCAGCCAAGATGGGTCCACTACCGGGGGTAATGAGCAGTTCTTC. Its translation: CASSQDGSTTGGNEQFF.